This T cell receptor beta chain was sequenced for a study of blood T cells in healthy people across ages. Primed by a sample-barcoded 5' primer and a J-beta primer mix, a second PCR proceeded for about 6 to 11 cycles. All samples gave at least 3 million CDR3-containing paired-end reads. Using its own MiXCR run on the 5' RACE reads, TCRdb lists one record per CDR3 protein. The sample lists 1.5 million to 2 million distinct CDR3 sequences, 28% occurring once. Notes on the study in general: As age increased, TCR beta diversity per million T cells fell in a roughly linear fashion. Estimated diversity across one million T cells was deemed an underestimate.

Only a few counts were recorded for this clonotype. Its antigen is as yet unknown. The CDR3 extends over 13 amino acids. V was shortened by 3 bases and J by 9 bases, with 15 bases between the two germline ends. Germline CDR1 and CDR2: SGDLS and YYNGEE. The sequencing sample was made of blood. This chain uses TRBV9 with TRBJ1-2, with D tentatively TRBD1 (6 bases). The receptor was derived from a woman aged 30 to 39 in good health. This CDR3 reads CASSGQGTLRYTF. For the CDR3, the DNA is TGTGCCAGCAGCGGGCAGGGGACACTCCGCTACACCTTC.